This TCR beta chain comes out of a study of response to subunit inactivated influenza vaccine. Study results and caveats: It was the authors' suggestion that each seasonal influenza vaccination recruits few new T cells.

On this clonotype: Its target is not known.

TCRdb re-called the RT-PCR reads with MiXCR, one entry per CDR3 protein. The data contain about 160,000 distinct CDR3 sequences, 9.5% to 13% of them singletons. This TCR was sampled from a man aged 50 or older who received an inactivated influenza vaccine. The sample consisted of non-naive T cells sorted from PBMCs, taken about 40 days after vaccination.

The CDR3 loop reads CASSLGGRDASGLLYEQYF. CDR3 sequence (DNA): TGTGCCAGCAGCTTAGGGGGTAGGGACGCGTCGGGACTACTCTACGAGCAGTACTTC. V and J are TRBV11-1 and TRBJ2-7; TRBD2 aligns across 7 bases. With 1 base clipped from V and 3 bases from J, the junction kept 18 bases outside the gene matches. CDR1 SGHAT and CDR2 FQDESV come from the germline V gene (reference sequence). The CDR3 is 19 residues long.